This T cell receptor (beta chain) was documented in a study of identical twins' blood T cells. The study, taken as a whole, reports: Top TCRbeta clonotypes were shared more with twin than unrelated donors.

Each CDR3 protein is one row after TCRdb ran MiXCR on the 5' RACE reads. The sample consists of 350,000 to 400,000 distinct CDR3 sequences, over 25% of them appearing once. Germline V CDR1 and CDR2: SNHLY, FYNNEI. Trimming left V 4 bases short and J 3 bases short, with 10 bases between. There are 13 residues in the CDR3. There are a few counts of this clonotype. Its antigen is as yet unknown. Sequenced input: PBMCs. This chain joins TRBV2 and TRBJ2-7, with D uncertain. This clonotype was sampled from a woman aged 18 to 49 in good health. The CDR3: CASSVNNYYEQYF. In nucleotides, the CDR3 is TGTGCCAGCAGTGTGAACAATTACTACGAGCAGTACTTC.